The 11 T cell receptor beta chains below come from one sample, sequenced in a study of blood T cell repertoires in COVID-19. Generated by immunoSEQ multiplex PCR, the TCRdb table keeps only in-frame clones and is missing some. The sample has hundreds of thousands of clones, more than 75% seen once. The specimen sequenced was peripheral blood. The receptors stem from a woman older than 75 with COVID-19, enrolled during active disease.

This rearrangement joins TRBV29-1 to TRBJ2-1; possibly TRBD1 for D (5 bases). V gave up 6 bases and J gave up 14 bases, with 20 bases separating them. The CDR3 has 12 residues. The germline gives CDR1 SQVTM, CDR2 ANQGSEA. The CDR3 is CSVKDMRMIEFF. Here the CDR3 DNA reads TGCAGCGTGAAGGACATGAGGATGATCGAGTTCTTC.

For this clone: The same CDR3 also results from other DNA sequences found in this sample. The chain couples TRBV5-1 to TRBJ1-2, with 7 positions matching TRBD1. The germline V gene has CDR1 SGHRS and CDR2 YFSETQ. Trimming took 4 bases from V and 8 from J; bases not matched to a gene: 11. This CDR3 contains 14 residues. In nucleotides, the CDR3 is TGCGCCAGCAGCCCAGGGGGGAGCCTTATCGGCTACACCTTC. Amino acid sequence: CASSPGGSLIGYTF.

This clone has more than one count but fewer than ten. CDR3 residues: CSVGTGMNTEAFF. CDR3 DNA: TGCAGCGTCGGGACAGGGATGAACACTGAAGCTTTCTTT. The V gene is TRBV29-1, the J gene TRBJ1-1; 9 bases are shared with TRBD1. Losses at the gene ends were 6 bases for V and 0 bases for J; bases not matched to a gene: 2. Germline-derived CDR1 and CDR2 are SQVTM and ANQGSEA. The length of the CDR3 is 13 residues.

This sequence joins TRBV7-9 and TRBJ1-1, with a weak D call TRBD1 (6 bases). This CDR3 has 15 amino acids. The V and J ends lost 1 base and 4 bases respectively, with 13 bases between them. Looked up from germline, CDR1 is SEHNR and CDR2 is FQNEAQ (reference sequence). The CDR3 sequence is CASSLEGGLSTEAFF. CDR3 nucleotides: TGTGCCAGCAGCTTAGAGGGGGGGTTGAGCACTGAAGCTTTCTTT.

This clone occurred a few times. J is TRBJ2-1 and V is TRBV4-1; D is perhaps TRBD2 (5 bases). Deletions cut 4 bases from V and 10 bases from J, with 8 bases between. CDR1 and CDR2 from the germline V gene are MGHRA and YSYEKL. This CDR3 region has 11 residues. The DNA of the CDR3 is TGCGCCAGCAGCCTCCCGGGGGAGCAGTTCTTC. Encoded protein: CASSLPGEQFF.

CDR3 DNA: TGTGCCAGCAGTCCCAATCCGGACAGGGGAGAGGGGTTGGGGCAGTATTTT. Translating gives CASSPNPDRGEGLGQYF. The chain joins TRBV28 to TRBJ2-3; 9 positions agree with TRBD1. Germline V gene lookup returns CDR1 MDHEN and CDR2 SYDVKM. J gave up 11 bases and V 5 bases, and 20 bases lay outside the gene matches. This CDR3 has 17 residues.

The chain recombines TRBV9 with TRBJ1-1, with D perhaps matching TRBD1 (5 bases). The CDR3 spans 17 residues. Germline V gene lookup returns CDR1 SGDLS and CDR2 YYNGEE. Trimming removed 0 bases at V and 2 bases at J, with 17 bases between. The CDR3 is CASSVGVRGATNTEAFF. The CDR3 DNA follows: TGTGCCAGCAGCGTAGGAGTTAGGGGCGCTACCAACACTGAAGCTTTCTTT.

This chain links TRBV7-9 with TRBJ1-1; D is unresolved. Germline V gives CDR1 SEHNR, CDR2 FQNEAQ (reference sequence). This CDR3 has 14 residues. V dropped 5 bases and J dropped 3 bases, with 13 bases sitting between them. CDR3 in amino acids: CASSRGGIDTEAFF. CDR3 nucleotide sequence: TGTGCCAGCAGCCGCGGTGGTATTGACACTGAAGCTTTCTTT.

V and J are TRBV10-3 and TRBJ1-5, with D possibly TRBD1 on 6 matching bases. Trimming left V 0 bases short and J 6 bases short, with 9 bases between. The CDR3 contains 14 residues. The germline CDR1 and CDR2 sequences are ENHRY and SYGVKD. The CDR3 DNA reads TGTGCCATCAGTGAGTCACAGGGCGCTCAGCCCCAGCATTTT. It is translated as CAISESQGAQPQHF.

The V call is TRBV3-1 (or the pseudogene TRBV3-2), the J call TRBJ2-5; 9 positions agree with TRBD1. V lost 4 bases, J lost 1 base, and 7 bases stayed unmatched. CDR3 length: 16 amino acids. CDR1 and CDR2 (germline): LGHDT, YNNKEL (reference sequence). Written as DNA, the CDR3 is TGTGCCAGCAGCCGAGGGACAGGGATACTCCAAGAGACCCAGTACTTC. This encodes CASSRGTGILQETQYF.

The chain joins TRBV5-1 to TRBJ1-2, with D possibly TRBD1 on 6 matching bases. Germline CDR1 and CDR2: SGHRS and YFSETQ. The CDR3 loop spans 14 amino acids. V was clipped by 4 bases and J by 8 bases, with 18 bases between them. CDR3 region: CASSQSPGVGGYTF. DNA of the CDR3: TGCGCCAGCAGCCAAAGCCCAGGGGTGGGAGGCTACACCTTC.